These 13 T cell receptor beta chains share one sample of origin, sequenced in a study of T cell clonality in common variable immunodeficiency (dated by TCRdb to the mid-2010s). Receptor amplification or capture employed the immunoSEQ multiplex PCR assay. Sourced from immuneACCESS, this table was stored by TCRdb with only in-frame sequences that have V and J called. A share of the clones is absent; for the studies checked, an unresolved V gene accounts for under half, and the remainder has no known explanation. This sample was tabulated with approximately 81,000 clones, among which there are no singletons. Of the sample, around 0.8% is held by the ten largest clones. The material sequenced was peripheral blood mononuclear cells. The receptors were gathered from a person aged 18 to 70 in good health.

In its sample, this clone was seen many times. The read ends 3 residues early relative to the CDR3; the germline J gene fills the gap. The chain is built from TRBV5-1 and TRBJ2-7; D might be TRBD2 (6 bases). Trimming cost V 4 bases and J 4 bases, with 24 bases left between them. The CDR3 length is 17 residues. CDR1 is SGHRS and CDR2 is YFSETQ in the germline V gene. The CDR3 DNA, read in part, is TGCGCCAGCAGCCCAAGAACGCGCAGGAGGGGCGGTTACGAG. This codes for CASSPRTRRRGGYE. The entire CDR3 protein reads CASSPRTRRRGGYEQYF.

This clone was observed at least ten times. The CDR3 goes on 3 residues after the read ends, and that part is filled in from the germline J gene. J is TRBJ2-1 and V is TRBV20-1; 9 bases are a match to TRBD2. CDR3 length equals 16 residues. CDR1 is DFQATT, CDR2 SNEGSKA, per germline (reference sequence). V shed 0 bases and J 3 bases; nucleotides not matched to a gene: 6. The CDR3 here is CSAREVSGRNYNEQFF. The covered CDR3 bases are TGCAGTGCTAGAGAGGTTAGCGGGAGAAACTACAATGAG.

This clone was counted ten times or more. The missing CDR3 end, 3 residues past where the read stops, is filled in from the germline J gene. The chain recombines TRBV12-3 or TRBV12-4 with TRBJ2-6; TRBD2 might be the D (5 bases). This CDR3 contains 17 residues. V was pared by 3 bases and J by 4 bases, with 16 bases between. CDR3 DNA (partial): TGTGCCAGCAGTTTTGCGACTATTTCCAACGGGGCCAACGTC. As protein: CASSFATISNGANV. The CDR3 as a whole reads CASSFATISNGANVLTF.

Regarding this clone: Read data end 3 residues before the CDR3 end; the end is taken from the germline J gene. The sample holds other DNA sequences that translate to the same CDR3. The V gene is TRBV2, the J gene TRBJ1-1, with a possible D match to TRBD1 (6 bases). Germline-derived CDR1 and CDR2 are SNHLY and FYNNEI. This CDR3 spans 13 amino acids. Trimming left V 6 bases short and J 0 bases short, with 8 bases between. The CDR3 is CASSRDMNTEAFF. CDR3 DNA, as far as it was read: TGTGCCAGCAGCAGGGACATGAACACTGAA.

This clone came up many times. The read terminates 3 residues before the CDR3 end, so the remaining end is supplied by the germline J gene. The gene calls are TRBV11-2 and TRBJ1-5; D call uncertain. Germline CDR1 is SGHAT and CDR2 is FQNNGV. The V gene lost 1 base and the J gene lost 7 bases, with 11 bases spanning the gap. The CDR3 covers 14 residues. The sequenced part of the CDR3 DNA is TGTGCCAGCAGCTTAGGGAGGTCACAGCAGCCC. Its protein is CASSLGRSQQP. The whole CDR3 protein reads CASSLGRSQQPQHF.

This clone has a count of ten or more. The read finishes 3 residues shy of the CDR3 end, and the germline J gene is used to complete it. This chain links TRBV19 with TRBJ2-1; 7 nucleotides line up with TRBD1. J gave up 3 bases and V 4 bases, and 0 bases lay outside the gene matches. The CDR3 extends over 13 amino acids. The germline gives CDR1 LNHDA, CDR2 SQIVND (reference sequence). The CDR3 is CASSTGGYNEQFF. The DNA read from the CDR3 is TGTGCCAGTAGTACAGGGGGCTACAATGAG.

This clone occurred many times. The read terminates 3 residues ahead of where the CDR3 ends, so the germline J gene completes it. The chain has TRBV7-3 and TRBJ2-5; perhaps TRBD2 as D (7 bases). The germline V gene encodes CDR1 SGHTA and CDR2 FQGTGA. This CDR3 has 14 amino acids. Trimming removed 5 bases at V and 2 bases at J, with 12 bases between. The CDR3: CASSEQGGQETQYF. The CDR3 DNA, read in part, is TGTGCCAGCAGCGAACAGGGAGGGCAAGAGACC.

This clone was observed at least ten times. The CDR3 goes on 3 residues after the read ends, and that part is filled in from the germline J gene. This sequence joins TRBV5-1 and TRBJ2-5, with TRBD2 matching over 12 bases. The CDR3 totals 16 residues. Germline V gene lookup returns CDR1 SGHRS and CDR2 YFSETQ. The V segment lost 4 bases and the J segment 4 bases; nucleotides outside the gene matches: 8. The sequenced CDR3 bases are TGCGCCAGCAGCCCATCGACTAGCGGGAGAGGAGAGACC. Protein sequence: CASSPSTSGRGET. Given in full, the CDR3 is CASSPSTSGRGETQYF.

This clone was counted ten times or more. Read data end 3 residues before the CDR3 end; the end is taken from the germline J gene. The gene calls are TRBV16 and TRBJ1-2; 9 bases map to TRBD1. The CDR3 spans 17 residues. V trimming: 1 base; J trimming: 2 bases; junction bases outside the gene matches: 8. The V gene's germline CDR1 is KGHSY and CDR2 FQNENV. The CDR3 loop is CASSQLGQGTLNYGYTF. The sequenced CDR3 bases are TGTGCCAGCAGCCAATTGGGACAGGGAACCCTAAACTATGGC.

A few counts support this clone. The missing CDR3 end, 3 residues past where the read stops, is filled in from the germline J gene. The gene calls are TRBV7-1 and TRBJ2-3, with 8 bases that match TRBD2. TRBV7-1 is recorded as an ORF, its role being uncertain. Trimming took 1 base from V and 0 from J; bases not matched to a gene: 15. The CDR3 has 20 residues. This CDR3 is CASSSEGWLAGASSTDTQYF. The sequenced CDR3 bases are TGTGCCAGCAGCTCAGAGGGTTGGCTAGCGGGTGCCTCTAGCACAGATACG.

This clone was observed at least ten times. The CDR3 goes on 3 residues after the read ends, and that part is filled in from the germline J gene. J is TRBJ2-3 and V is TRBV19; D possibly corresponds to TRBD1 (5 bases). The CDR3 spans 12 residues. Trimming removed 6 bases from V and 4 bases from J, with 8 bases in between. Per the germline V gene, CDR1 is LNHDA and CDR2 is SQIVND (reference sequence). CDR3 DNA, as far as it was read: TGTGCCAGTAGATTAGGGGCAGATACG. Encoded protein: CASRLGADT. The whole CDR3 reads CASRLGADTQYF.

This clone was seen at least ten times. The sequence runs out 3 residues before the end of the CDR3; the remainder is reconstructed from the germline J gene. The chain uses TRBV12-3 or TRBV12-4 and TRBJ2-3; the D gene is possibly TRBD1 (5 bases). The CDR3 length is 13 residues. V was pared by 3 bases and J by 6 bases, with 10 bases between. The CDR3: CASSFGAPDTQYF. The sequenced CDR3 bases are TGTGCCAGCAGTTTTGGGGCCCCGGATACG.

This clone was found many times. The read terminates 3 residues ahead of where the CDR3 ends, so the germline J gene completes it. V usage is TRBV7-2 and J usage is TRBJ1-2; no definite D call. V lost 1 base and J lost 0, with 6 bases in between. Germline assignment: CDR1 SGHTA and CDR2 FQGNSA. This CDR3 comprises 14 residues. The CDR3 sequence is CASSLGLSNYGYTF. The sequenced CDR3 bases are TGTGCCAGCAGCTTAGGTTTATCTAACTATGGC.